One and the same sample provided the 12 T cell receptor beta chains below, sequenced in a study of Graves' ophthalmopathy and Graves' hyperthyroidism. RNA served as the template for amplifying TCR beta CDR3 regions. The first-round RT-PCR employed HTBI primers together with the Qiagen OneStep RT-PCR kit. A multiplex PCR was then performed as the second round. TCRdb reprocessed the multiplex PCR reads with MiXCR, giving one entry per CDR3 protein. The data show 210,000 or so distinct CDR3 sequences, approximately 29% seen once. Sequencing was performed on peripheral blood. Receptors were obtained from a man aged 50-60 years with Graves' ophthalmopathy.

CDR3 sequence reads: CASSYSTLPAIQYF. Written as DNA, the CDR3 is TGTGCCAGCAGTTACTCGACTTTACCAGCCATTCAGTACTTC. The rearrangement joins TRBV6-2 or TRBV6-3 to TRBJ2-4; no clear D gene. The CDR3 is 14 residues long. Trimming shortened V by 0 bases and J by 9 bases, and 12 bases separated the two germline ends. Germline V gene sequence: CDR1 MNHEY, CDR2 SVGEGT.

This chain uses TRBV27 with TRBJ1-6; weak D call: TRBD1 (5 bases). The CDR3 is 16 amino acids. The ends were cut back, 2 bases at V and 1 base at J, with 9 bases in the middle. Germline V gives CDR1 MNHEY, CDR2 SMNVEV (reference sequence). The CDR3 nucleotides read TGTGCCAGCAGTTTAATCGGGGGGTCCTATAATTCACCCCTCCACTTT. It encodes CASSLIGGSYNSPLHF.

This clonotype was observed many times. The chain combines TRBV12-3 or TRBV12-4 with TRBJ2-5, with 12 nucleotides matching TRBD2. V shed 5 bases, J shed 4 bases, and the junction held 8 bases outside the gene matches. The CDR3 sequence is 16 residues long. The CDR3 DNA reads as TGTGCCAGCAGTCCAACACGGACTAGCGGGATAGAGACCCAGTACTTC. As protein: CASSPTRTSGIETQYF.

This clonotype has at least ten counts. The chain combines TRBV6-5 with TRBJ1-2, with 9 bases fitting TRBD1. Germline lookup yields CDR1 MNHEY and CDR2 SVGAGI. There are 12 residues in the CDR3. V lost 11 bases, J lost 6 bases, and 7 bases stayed unmatched. CDR3 nucleotide sequence: TGTGCCGCAGGGGACAGGGCCAATGGCTACACCTTC. Its protein is CAAGDRANGYTF.

This sequence joins TRBV7-9 and TRBJ1-2; the match to TRBD1 covers 8 bases. CDR3 length: 14 residues. Trimming cost V 4 bases and J 8 bases; bases outside gene matches: 9. CDR1 is SEHNR, CDR2 FQNEAQ, per germline (reference sequence). Here the CDR3 reads CASSSQPGGVGYTF. In DNA form, the CDR3 reads TGTGCCAGCAGCTCACAACCAGGGGGCGTGGGCTACACCTTC.

This clonotype was recorded at least ten times. The chain carries TRBV12-3 or TRBV12-4 and TRBJ2-7; the D is unclear. V shed 6 bases and J shed 2 bases, with 11 bases lying between them. The length of the CDR3 is 13 residues. CDR3 protein: CASSPDGPYEQYF. CDR3 nucleotide sequence: TGTGCCAGCAGCCCCGACGGACCCTACGAGCAGTACTTC.

This clonotype was counted many times. The chain combines TRBV12-3 or TRBV12-4 with TRBJ2-5, with a tentative D call TRBD1 (6 bases). Trimming cost V 6 bases and J 3 bases, with 20 bases left between them. CDR3 size: 16 residues. The CDR3 DNA reads as TGTGCCAGCAGCCCAGACTCAGGGGACGCAGAAGAGACCCAGTACTTC. It codes for CASSPDSGDAEETQYF.

This clonotype was found many times. This chain joins TRBV29-1 and TRBJ2-2, with 7 bases lining up with TRBD2. V was clipped by 7 bases and J by 5 bases; unmatched bases: 13. CDR3 length equals 15 residues. Looked up from germline, CDR1 is SQVTM and CDR2 is ANQGSEA. The CDR3 protein is CSAQRAGVGTGELFF. CDR3 in DNA: TGCAGCGCCCAACGGGCGGGAGTGGGGACCGGGGAGCTGTTTTTT.

The table lists this clonotype with many counts. This rearrangement joins TRBV5-1 to TRBJ2-7, with D tentatively TRBD1 or TRBD2 (7 bases each). This CDR3 region has 15 residues. Between the trimmed V and J ends, which lost 7 bases and 2 bases, there was a span of 19 bases. The germline CDR1 and CDR2 sequences are SGHRS and YFSETQ. CDR3 bases: TGCGCCAGCCAGGGGGGGGTTGAGGCGGCCTACGAGCAGTACTTC. This translates into CASQGGVEAAYEQYF.

This clonotype was seen ten or more times. This chain uses TRBV7-9 with TRBJ2-5; possibly TRBD2 for D (6 bases). Germline V gene lookup returns CDR1 SEHNR and CDR2 FQNEAQ (reference sequence). The ends were cut back, 3 bases at V and 1 base at J, with 15 bases in the middle. This CDR3 has 16 amino acids. The CDR3 sequence is CASSLGVGGAQETQYF. CDR3 DNA: TGTGCCAGCAGCTTGGGAGTCGGGGGAGCCCAAGAGACCCAGTACTTC.

This clonotype was counted at least ten times. This chain joins TRBV12-3 or TRBV12-4 and TRBJ2-5, with D possibly being TRBD2 (5 bases). V was clipped by 6 bases and J by 5 bases, with 16 bases between them. This CDR3 contains 14 residues. In nucleotides, the CDR3 is TGTGCCAGCAGCAACCGCGGACTTTCGGAGACCCAGTACTTC. This codes for CASSNRGLSETQYF.

The gene calls are TRBV7-3 and TRBJ2-5; perhaps TRBD1 as D (6 bases). The CDR3 extends over 16 amino acids. Germline CDR1 SGHTA, CDR2 FQGTGA. The V and J ends lost 0 bases and 5 bases respectively, with 16 bases between them. CDR3 sequence: CASSLTGQGLGETQYF. In DNA, the CDR3 is TGTGCCAGCAGCTTAACGGGCCAGGGGCTGGGGGAGACCCAGTACTTC.